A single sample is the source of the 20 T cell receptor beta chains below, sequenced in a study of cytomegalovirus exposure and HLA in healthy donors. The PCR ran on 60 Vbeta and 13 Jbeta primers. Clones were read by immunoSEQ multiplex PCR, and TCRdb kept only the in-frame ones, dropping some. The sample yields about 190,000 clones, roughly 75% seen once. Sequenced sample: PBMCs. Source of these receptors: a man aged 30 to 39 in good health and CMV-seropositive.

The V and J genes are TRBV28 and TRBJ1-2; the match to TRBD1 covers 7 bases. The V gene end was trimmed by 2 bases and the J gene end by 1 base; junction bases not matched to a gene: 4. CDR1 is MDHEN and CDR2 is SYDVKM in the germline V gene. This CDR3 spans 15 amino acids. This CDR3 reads CASSLGGQLNYGYTF. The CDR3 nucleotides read TGTGCCAGCAGTTTAGGGGGACAGCTTAACTATGGCTACACCTTC.

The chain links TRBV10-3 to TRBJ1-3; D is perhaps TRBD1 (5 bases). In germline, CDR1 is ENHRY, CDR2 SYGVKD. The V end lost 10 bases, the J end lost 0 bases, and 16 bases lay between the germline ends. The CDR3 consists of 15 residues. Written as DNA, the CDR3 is TGTGCCAGTAGTGGGGGGGATCTCTCTGGAAACACCATATATTTT. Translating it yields CASSGGDLSGNTIYF.

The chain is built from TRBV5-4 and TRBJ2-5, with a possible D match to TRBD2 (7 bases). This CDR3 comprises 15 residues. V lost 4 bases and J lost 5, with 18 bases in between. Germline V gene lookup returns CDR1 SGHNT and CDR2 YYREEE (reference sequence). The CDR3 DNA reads TGTGCCAGCAGCCCGGGTCGGGGGGCCGGGGAGACCCAGTACTTC. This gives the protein CASSPGRGAGETQYF. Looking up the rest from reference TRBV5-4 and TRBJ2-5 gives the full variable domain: ETGVTQSPTHLIKTRGQQVTLRCSSQSGHNTVSWYQQALGQGPQFIFQYYREEENGRGNFPPRFSGLQFPNYSSELNVNALELDDSALYLCASSPGRGAGETQYFGPGTRLLVL.

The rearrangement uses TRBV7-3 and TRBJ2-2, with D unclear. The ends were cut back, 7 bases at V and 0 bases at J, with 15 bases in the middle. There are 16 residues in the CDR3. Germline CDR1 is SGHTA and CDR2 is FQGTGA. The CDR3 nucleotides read TGTGCCAGCACCTCCACGGGTCTTCCGAACACCGGGGAGCTGTTTTTT. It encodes CASTSTGLPNTGELFF.

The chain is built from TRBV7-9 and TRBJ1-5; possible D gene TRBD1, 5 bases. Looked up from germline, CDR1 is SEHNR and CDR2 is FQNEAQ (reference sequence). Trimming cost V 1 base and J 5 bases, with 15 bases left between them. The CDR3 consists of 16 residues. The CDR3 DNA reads TGTGCCAGCAGCTTAGGTCCGTCCAGGGTTGATCAGCCCCAGCATTTT. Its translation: CASSLGPSRVDQPQHF.

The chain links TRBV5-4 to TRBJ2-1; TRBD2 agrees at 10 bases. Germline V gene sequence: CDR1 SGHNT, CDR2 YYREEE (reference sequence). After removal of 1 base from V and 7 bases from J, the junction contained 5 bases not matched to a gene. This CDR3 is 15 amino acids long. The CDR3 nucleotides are TGTGCCAGCAGCTTGAAAGCGGGGGGGCCAAATGAGCAGTTCTTC. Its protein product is CASSLKAGGPNEQFF.

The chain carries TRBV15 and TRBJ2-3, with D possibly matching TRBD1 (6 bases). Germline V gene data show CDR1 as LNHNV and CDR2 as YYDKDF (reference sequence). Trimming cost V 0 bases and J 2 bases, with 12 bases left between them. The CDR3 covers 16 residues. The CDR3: CATSRDRQGPTDTQYF. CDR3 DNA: TGTGCCACCAGCAGAGATCGTCAGGGGCCCACAGATACGCAGTATTTT.

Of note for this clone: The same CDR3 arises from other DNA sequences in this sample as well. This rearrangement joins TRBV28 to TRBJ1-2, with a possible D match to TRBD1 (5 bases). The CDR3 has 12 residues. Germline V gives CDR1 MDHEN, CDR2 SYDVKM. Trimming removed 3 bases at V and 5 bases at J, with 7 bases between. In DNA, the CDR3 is TGTGCCAGCAGTTTGGGGGGGTATGGCTACACCTTC. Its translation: CASSLGGYGYTF.

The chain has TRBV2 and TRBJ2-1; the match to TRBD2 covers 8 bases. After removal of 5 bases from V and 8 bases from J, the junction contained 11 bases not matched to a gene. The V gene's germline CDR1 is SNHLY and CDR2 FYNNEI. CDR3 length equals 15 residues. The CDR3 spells CASSSGAGVVYEQFF. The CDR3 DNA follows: TGTGCCAGCAGTTCGGGAGCGGGGGTAGTCTATGAGCAGTTCTTC.

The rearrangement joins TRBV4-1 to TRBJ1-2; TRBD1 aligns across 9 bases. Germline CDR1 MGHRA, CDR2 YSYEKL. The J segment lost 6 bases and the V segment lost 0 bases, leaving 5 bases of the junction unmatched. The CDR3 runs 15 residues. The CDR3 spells CASSQETGQGHGYTF. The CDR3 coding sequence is TGCGCCAGCAGCCAAGAAACGGGACAGGGCCATGGCTACACCTTC.

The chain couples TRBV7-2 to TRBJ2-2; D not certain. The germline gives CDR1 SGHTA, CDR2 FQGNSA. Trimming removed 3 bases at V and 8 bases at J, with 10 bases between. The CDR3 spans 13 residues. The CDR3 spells CASSFNKVGELFF. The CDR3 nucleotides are TGTGCCAGCAGCTTTAACAAAGTGGGGGAGCTGTTTTTT.

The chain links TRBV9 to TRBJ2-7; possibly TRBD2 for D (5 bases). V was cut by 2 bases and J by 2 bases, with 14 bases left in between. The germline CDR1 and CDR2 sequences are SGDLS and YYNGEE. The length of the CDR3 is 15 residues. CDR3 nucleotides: TGTGCCAGCAGCGTTAGTGGACTGCGGGCCTACGAGCAGTACTTC. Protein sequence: CASSVSGLRAYEQYF.

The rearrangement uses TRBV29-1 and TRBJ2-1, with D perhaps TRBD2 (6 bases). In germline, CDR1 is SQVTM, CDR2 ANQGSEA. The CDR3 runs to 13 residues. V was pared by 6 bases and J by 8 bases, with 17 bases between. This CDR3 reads CSVHTGAGYEQFF. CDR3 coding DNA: TGCAGCGTCCATACGGGAGCGGGCTATGAGCAGTTCTTC.

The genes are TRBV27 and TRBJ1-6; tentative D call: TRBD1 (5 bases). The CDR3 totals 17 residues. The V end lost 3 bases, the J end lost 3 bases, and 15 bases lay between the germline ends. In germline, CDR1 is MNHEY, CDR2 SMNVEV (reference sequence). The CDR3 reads CASSFTGPWGYNSPLHF. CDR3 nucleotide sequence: TGTGCCAGCAGTTTCACAGGTCCGTGGGGCTATAATTCACCCCTCCACTTT.

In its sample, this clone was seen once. CDR3 protein: CASRLTGSYGYTF. For the CDR3, the DNA is TGTGCCAGCAGATTGACAGGGAGCTATGGCTACACCTTC. V is TRBV6-1 and J is TRBJ1-2; 7 bases line up with TRBD1. CDR1 is MNHNS and CDR2 is SASEGT in the germline V gene. CDR3 length: 13 residues. Trimming at V came to 6 bases and at J to 4 bases, leaving 5 bases not matched to a gene.

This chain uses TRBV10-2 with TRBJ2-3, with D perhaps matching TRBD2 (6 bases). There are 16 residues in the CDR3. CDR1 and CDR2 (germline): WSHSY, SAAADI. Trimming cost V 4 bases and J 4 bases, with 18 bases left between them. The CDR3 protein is CASSGGLRLTPDTQYF. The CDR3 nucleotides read TGCGCCAGCAGTGGGGGACTCCGCCTCACCCCAGATACGCAGTATTTT.

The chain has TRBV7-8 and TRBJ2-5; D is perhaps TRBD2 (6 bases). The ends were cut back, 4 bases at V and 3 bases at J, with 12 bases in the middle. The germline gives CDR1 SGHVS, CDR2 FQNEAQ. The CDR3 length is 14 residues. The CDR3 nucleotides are TGTGCCAGCAGCTCCGTAGCGGCAAAAGAGACCCAGTACTTC. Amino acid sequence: CASSSVAAKETQYF.

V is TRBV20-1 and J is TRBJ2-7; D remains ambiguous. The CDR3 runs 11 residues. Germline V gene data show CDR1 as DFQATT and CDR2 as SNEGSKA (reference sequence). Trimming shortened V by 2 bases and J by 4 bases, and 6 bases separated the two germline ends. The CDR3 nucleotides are TGCAGTGCTAGACGCGAGTACGAGCAGTACTTC. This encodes CSARREYEQYF.

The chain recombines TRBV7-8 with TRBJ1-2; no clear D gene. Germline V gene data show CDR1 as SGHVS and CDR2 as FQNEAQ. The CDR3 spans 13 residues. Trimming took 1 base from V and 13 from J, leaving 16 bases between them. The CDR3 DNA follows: TGTGCCAGCAGCTTAGTCCAAGAGGGTGGTTCCACCTTC. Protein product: CASSLVQEGGSTF.

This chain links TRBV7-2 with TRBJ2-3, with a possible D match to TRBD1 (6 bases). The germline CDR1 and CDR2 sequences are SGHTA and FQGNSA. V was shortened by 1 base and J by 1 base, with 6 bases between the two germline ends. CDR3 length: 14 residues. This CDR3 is CASSLEGGTDTQYF. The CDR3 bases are TGTGCCAGCAGCTTAGAGGGGGGCACAGATACGCAGTATTTT.